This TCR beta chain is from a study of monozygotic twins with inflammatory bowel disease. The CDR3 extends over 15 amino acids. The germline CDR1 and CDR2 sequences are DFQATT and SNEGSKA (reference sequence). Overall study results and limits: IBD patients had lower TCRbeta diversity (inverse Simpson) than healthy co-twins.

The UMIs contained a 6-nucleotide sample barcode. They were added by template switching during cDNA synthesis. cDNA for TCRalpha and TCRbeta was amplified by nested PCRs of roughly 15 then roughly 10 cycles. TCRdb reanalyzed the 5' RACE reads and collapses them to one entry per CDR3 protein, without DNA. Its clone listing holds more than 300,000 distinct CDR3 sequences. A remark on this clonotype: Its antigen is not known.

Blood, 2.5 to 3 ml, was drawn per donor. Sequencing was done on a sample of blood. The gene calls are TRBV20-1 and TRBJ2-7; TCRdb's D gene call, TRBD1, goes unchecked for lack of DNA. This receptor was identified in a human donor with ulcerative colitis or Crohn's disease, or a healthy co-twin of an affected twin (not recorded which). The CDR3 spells CSARDWAAQSYEQYF.